This TCR beta chain was sequenced for a study of T cell repertoires in cytomegalovirus infection. About this clonotype itself: No antigen is known for it. Germline and junction disagree at one end, which may indicate a read error.

The length of the CDR3 is 20 residues. Germline V gives CDR1 SEHNR, CDR2 FQNEAQ (reference sequence). TCRdb re-called the reads through MiXCR, storing one row per CDR3 protein. The sample contains about 680,000 distinct CDR3 sequences, 20% to 25% of which appear only once. Study-level points and caveats: Individuals carrying CMV plus the relevant HLA were identified by cumulative frequency of public TCR beta families.

The J gene is TRBJ2-3, the V gene TRBV7-9; 9 nucleotides match TRBD1. What was sequenced was CD8+ T cells from PBMCs. This TCR derives from a human donor in good health (CMV status not recorded). Some clones in this sample may be carry-over from other donors' samples. CDR3 loop: CTSSQIAGTGNAGLTDTQYF. The CDR3 nucleotides are TGTACCAGCAGCCAGATCGCCGGGACAGGGAACGCGGGGCTAACAGATACGCAGTATTTT.